This TCR beta chain was sequenced in a study of immune evolution from preneoplasia to lung adenocarcinoma. Study-level points and caveats: Later-stage lesions seemingly showed higher T cell density and diversity than normal lung. Normal lung had the highest top T cell clone frequencies.

The CDR3 length is 14 residues. Germline V gene sequence: CDR1 MNHEY, CDR2 SVGAGI. V dropped 4 bases and J dropped 3 bases, with 13 bases sitting between them. A note on this clone: Its matching antigen is unknown.

Clones were read by immunoSEQ multiplex PCR, and TCRdb kept only the in-frame ones, dropping some. This table holds a few thousand clones, roughly 78% found once. Patient tissue came from resections in Japan or China, 2014–2017. H&E slides confirmed each diagnosis, reviewed by two pathologists independently. The sequence was obtained from a person between 55 and 69 years old with lung adenocarcinoma. The rearrangement joins TRBV6-5 to TRBJ2-7; tentatively, D is TRBD1 (6 bases). Specimen: FFPE normal lung tissue adjacent to the tumor. This CDR3 is CASSSPTQGYEQYF. The CDR3 nucleotides read TGTGCCAGCAGTTCCCCCACACAGGGCTACGAGCAGTACTTC.